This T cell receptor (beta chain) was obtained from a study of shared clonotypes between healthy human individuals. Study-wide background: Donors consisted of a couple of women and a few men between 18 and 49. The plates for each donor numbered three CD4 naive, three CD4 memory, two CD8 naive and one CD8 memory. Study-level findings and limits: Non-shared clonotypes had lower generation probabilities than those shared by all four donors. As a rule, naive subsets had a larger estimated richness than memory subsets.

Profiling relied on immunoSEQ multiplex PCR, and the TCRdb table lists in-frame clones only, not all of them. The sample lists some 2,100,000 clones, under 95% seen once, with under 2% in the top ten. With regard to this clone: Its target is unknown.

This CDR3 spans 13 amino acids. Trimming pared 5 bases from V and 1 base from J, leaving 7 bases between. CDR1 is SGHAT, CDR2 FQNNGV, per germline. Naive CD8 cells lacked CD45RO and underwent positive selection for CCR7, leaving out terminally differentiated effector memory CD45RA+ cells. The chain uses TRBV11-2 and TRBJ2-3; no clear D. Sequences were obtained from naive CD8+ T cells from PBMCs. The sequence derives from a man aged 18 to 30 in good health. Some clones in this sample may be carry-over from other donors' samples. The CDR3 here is CASSEPGTDTQYF. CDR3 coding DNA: TGTGCCAGCAGCGAGCCGGGCACAGATACGCAGTATTTT. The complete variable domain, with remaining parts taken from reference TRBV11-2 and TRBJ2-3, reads EAGVAQSPRYKIIEKRQSVAFWCNPISGHATLYWYQQILGQGPKLLIQFQNNGVVDDSQLPKDRFSAERLKGVDSTLKIQPAKLEDSAVYLCASSEPGTDTQYFGPGTRLTVL.